The following is a T cell receptor (beta chain) sequence with its context. These data originate in a study of blood T cell repertoires in COVID-19. Study details: Sample material is recorded as cDNA or gDNA derived from T cells, B-cell-depleted T cells, or PBMCs.

This table comes from immunoSEQ multiplex PCR, and its TCRdb copy is limited to in-frame clones, with some not included. The repertoire consists of approximately 180,000 clones, with approximately 85% occurring once and the leading ten covering around 6.2%. For recovered donors of Cohort 3, there were two negative PCRs, clearance, or symptom resolution. Germline values: CDR1 GTSNPN, CDR2 SVGIG (reference sequence). This CDR3 is 11 amino acids long. V shed 5 bases and J shed 3 bases, with 7 bases lying between them. The receptor was isolated from a man aged 35-49 years who had recovered from COVID-19. The chain couples TRBV30 to TRBJ1-1; D not certain. The source material was PBMCs or T cells enriched from blood (not recorded which). CDR3 DNA: TGTGCCTGGGATAGTCACACTGAAGCTTTCTTT. This sequence encodes CAWDSHTEAFF.